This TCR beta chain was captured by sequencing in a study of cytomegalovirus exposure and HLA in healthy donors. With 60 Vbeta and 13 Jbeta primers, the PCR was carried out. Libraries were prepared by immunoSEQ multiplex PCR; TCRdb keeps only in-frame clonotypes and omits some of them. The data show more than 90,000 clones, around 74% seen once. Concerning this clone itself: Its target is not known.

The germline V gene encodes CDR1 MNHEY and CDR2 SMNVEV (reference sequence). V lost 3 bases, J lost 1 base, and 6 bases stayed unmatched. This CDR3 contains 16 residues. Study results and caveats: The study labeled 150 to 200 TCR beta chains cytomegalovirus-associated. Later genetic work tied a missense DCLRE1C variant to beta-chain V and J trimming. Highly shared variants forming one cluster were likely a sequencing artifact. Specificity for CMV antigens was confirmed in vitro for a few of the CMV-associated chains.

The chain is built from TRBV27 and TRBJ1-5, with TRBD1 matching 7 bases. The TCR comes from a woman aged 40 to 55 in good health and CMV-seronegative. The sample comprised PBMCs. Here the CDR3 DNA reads TGTGCCAGCAGTTTCTCCGGACAGGTGAGCAATCAGCCCCAGCATTTT. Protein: CASSFSGQVSNQPQHF.